Below, 9 T cell receptor beta chains from the same sample are listed, as sequenced in a study of CD8 T cells in Susac syndrome. An input of 0.5 to 1 ug of RNA was subjected to reverse transcription using random hexamers. TCRdb re-called the immunoSEQ multiplex PCR reads through MiXCR, storing one row per CDR3 protein. Among approximately 160,000 distinct CDR3 sequences listed, just under 95% were seen once. What was sequenced was CD4+ T cells from PBMCs. Source of these receptors: a human donor in good health.

The DNA of the CDR3 is TGTGCCAGCAGCTTAGGTGTCACCGCGAACACCGGGGAGCTGTTTTTT. It specifies CASSLGVTANTGELFF. The V and J genes are TRBV7-9 and TRBJ2-2, with no clear D. V lost 1 base to trimming and J lost 0 bases, with 9 bases between them. Germline V lookup: CDR1 SEHNR, CDR2 FQNEAQ (reference sequence). This CDR3 spans 16 amino acids.

V gene TRBV3-1 combines with J gene TRBJ1-1; 8 nucleotides agree with TRBD1. Trimming removed 3 bases from V and 10 bases from J; junction bases left unmatched: 4. CDR3 size: 12 residues. Germline CDR1 is LGHDT and CDR2 is YNNKEL (reference sequence). The CDR3 loop reads CASSHRTGRAFF. Here the CDR3 DNA reads TGTGCCAGCAGCCATCGGACAGGGAGAGCTTTCTTT. The full variable domain, with the rest looked up from reference TRBV3-1 and TRBJ1-1, is DTAVSQTPKYLVTQMGNDKSIKCEQNLGHDTMYWYKQDSKKFLKIMFSYNNKELIINETVPNRFSPKSPDKAHLNLHINSLELGDSAVYFCASSHRTGRAFFGQGTRLTVV.

Note on this clonotype: The junction departs from germline at one end; a sequencing error may be responsible. J is TRBJ2-2 and V is TRBV4-1; the match to TRBD1 covers 7 bases. The CDR3 has 17 amino acids. Germline V gene data show CDR1 as MGHRA and CDR2 as YSYEKL. CDR3 coding DNA: TGCGCCAGCAGCCAACCCCGAAAGGGGGCGAAGACCGGGGAGCTGTTTTTT. Encoded protein: CASSQPRKGAKTGELFF.

The chain uses TRBV6-1 and TRBJ1-4; TRBD1 matches at 7 bases. The CDR3 extends over 16 amino acids. Germline V gene sequence: CDR1 MNHNS, CDR2 SASEGT. V shed 6 bases and J 0 bases; nucleotides not matched to a gene: 7. The CDR3 spells CASRRQGGTTNEKLFF. The CDR3 region has the DNA TGTGCCAGCAGACGACAGGGAGGAACAACTAATGAAAAACTGTTTTTT.

CDR3: CASSLDTGSGTQYF. CDR3 coding DNA: TGCGCCAGCAGCTTGGATACAGGGAGTGGGACCCAGTACTTC. The chain links TRBV5-1 to TRBJ2-5; the D gene is possibly TRBD1 (6 bases). Trimming stripped 0 bases from V and 7 bases from J, with 13 bases between. Germline V CDR1 and CDR2: SGHRS, YFSETQ. This CDR3 has 14 residues.

V gene TRBV2 combines with J gene TRBJ2-7; D is perhaps TRBD1 or TRBD2 (5 bases each). Germline lookup yields CDR1 SNHLY and CDR2 FYNNEI. The CDR3 runs to 14 residues. V was trimmed by 6 bases and J by 6 bases, leaving 18 bases between them. The CDR3, as DNA: TGTGCCAGCAGGGGGGACGGGAAATTGACCGAGCAGTACTTC. Encoded protein: CASRGDGKLTEQYF.

The count of this clonotype is one. The chain employs TRBV7-9 and TRBJ2-3; no definite D call. Germline V gives CDR1 SEHNR, CDR2 FQNEAQ (reference sequence). The CDR3 is 17 amino acids. Trimming took off 6 bases at V and 0 bases at J, with 19 bases between the two ends. The CDR3 nucleotides read TGTGCCAGCAGTCCCAACGTCGGTTCCGCTAGCACAGATACGCAGTATTTT. This translates into CASSPNVGSASTDTQYF.

The chain combines TRBV9 with TRBJ2-6, with 7 bases lining up with TRBD1. The germline V gene encodes CDR1 SGDLS and CDR2 YYNGEE. V lost 3 bases, J lost 1 base, and 4 bases stayed unmatched. CDR3 length: 16 amino acids. The CDR3 spells CASSAGQASGANVLTF. CDR3 sequence (DNA): TGTGCCAGCAGCGCCGGACAGGCATCTGGGGCCAACGTCCTGACTTTC. Using reference TRBV9 and TRBJ2-6 for the parts outside the CDR3, the full variable domain is DSGVTQTPKHLITATGQRVTLRCSPRSGDLSVYWYQQSLDQGLQFLIQYYNGEERAKGNILERFSAQQFPDLHSELNLSSLELGDSALYFCASSAGQASGANVLTFGAGSRLTVL.

The chain links TRBV3-1 to TRBJ2-3, with 14 bases aligning to TRBD2. Per the germline V gene, CDR1 is LGHDT and CDR2 is YNNKEL (reference sequence). J gave up 1 base and V 1 base, and 4 bases lay outside the gene matches. The CDR3 is 18 amino acids. This CDR3 reads CASSQGLAGGPRTDTQYF. Written as DNA, the CDR3 is TGTGCCAGCAGCCAAGGACTAGCGGGGGGGCCTCGCACAGATACGCAGTATTTT.